The T cell receptor (beta chain) under discussion was sequenced for a study of blood T cell repertoires in COVID-19. Study information: PBMCs, B-cell-depleted T cells, or T cells were the source of the cDNA or gDNA that made up the material.

Clones were read by immunoSEQ multiplex PCR, and TCRdb kept only the in-frame ones, dropping some. The sample has about 49,000 clones, about 85% seen once. The CDR3 consists of 14 residues. Germline CDR1 is SGHRS and CDR2 is YFSETQ. V shed 0 bases and J shed 2 bases, with 8 bases lying between them. This receptor was taken from a middle-aged man with active COVID-19. Source material: peripheral blood. The rearrangement joins TRBV5-1 to TRBJ2-5, with a possible D match to TRBD2 (5 bases). The CDR3 coding sequence is TGCGCCAGCAGCTTGGGAGGCGGGCAAGAGACCCAGTACTTC. Encoded protein: CASSLGGGQETQYF. The full variable domain, its missing parts supplied by reference TRBV5-1 and TRBJ2-5, is KAGVTQTPRYLIKTRGQQVTLSCSPISGHRSVSWYQQTPGQGLQFLFEYFSETQRNKGNFPGRFSGRQFSNSRSEMNVSTLELGDSALYLCASSLGGGQETQYFGPGTRLLVL.